This TCR beta chain was found in a study of human T cells and chemical hapten exposure. Study details: DPC at 0.01% went onto the upper back in patch tests, read at 6 days.

TCRdb re-called the RACE reads with MiXCR, one entry per CDR3 protein. The sample lists tens of thousands of distinct CDR3 sequences; over 8% were seen once. In this sample, this clonotype turned up many times. Sample time point: pre-sensitization, week 0. Treatment here: therapeutic diphenylcyclopropenone sensitization with weekly scalp DPC. There are 13 residues in the CDR3. Trimming cost V 3 bases and J 12 bases, with 15 bases left between them. Germline CDR1 KGHSH, CDR2 LQKENI. This TCR was recovered from a woman in her thirties or forties with alopecia areata. Some clones in this sample may be carry-over from other donors' samples. This sequence joins TRBV18 and TRBJ2-1; perhaps TRBD2 as D (5 bases). The source was whole blood, collected in connection with sensitization to the hapten diphenylcyclopropenone (DPC). CDR3 coding DNA: TGTGCCAGCTCACCGCGAGACACTAGTATGCAGTTCTTC. It is translated as CASSPRDTSMQFF. Variable domain in full (rest from reference TRBV18 and TRBJ2-1): NAGVMQNPRHLVRRRGQEARLRCSPMKGHSHVYWYRQLPEEGLKFMVYLQKENIIDESGMPKERFSAEFPKEGPSILRIQQVVRGDSAAYFCASSPRDTSMQFFGPGTRLTVL.